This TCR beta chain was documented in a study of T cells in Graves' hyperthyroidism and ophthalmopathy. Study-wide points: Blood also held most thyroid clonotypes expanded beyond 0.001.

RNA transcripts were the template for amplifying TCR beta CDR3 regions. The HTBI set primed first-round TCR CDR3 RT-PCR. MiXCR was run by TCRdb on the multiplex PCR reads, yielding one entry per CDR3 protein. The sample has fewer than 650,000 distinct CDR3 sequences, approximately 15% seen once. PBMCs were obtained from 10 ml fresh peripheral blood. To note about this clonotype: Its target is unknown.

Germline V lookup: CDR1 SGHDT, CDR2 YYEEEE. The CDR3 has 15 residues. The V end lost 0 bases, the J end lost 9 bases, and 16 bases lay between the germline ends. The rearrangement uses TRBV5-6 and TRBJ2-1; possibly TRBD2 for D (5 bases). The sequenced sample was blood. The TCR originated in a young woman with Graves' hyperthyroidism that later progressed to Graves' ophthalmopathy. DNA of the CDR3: TGTGCCAGCAGCTTGGGTCGGCTAGTCGGGGTTGAGCAGTTCTTC. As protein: CASSLGRLVGVEQFF.